The 20 T cell receptor beta chains given below trace back to one sample, sequenced in a study of cytomegalovirus exposure and HLA in healthy donors. Researchers ran the PCR with 60 Vbeta and 13 Jbeta primers. The method was immunoSEQ multiplex PCR; TCRdb's version includes in-frame clones alone and lacks a portion of them. The sample shows around 150,000 clones, 70% to 80% of them seen only once. The sample consisted of PBMCs. The source is a man aged 60 to 75 in good health and CMV-seronegative.

The chain has TRBV6-5 and TRBJ2-1; no clear D. Trimming pared 4 bases from V and 5 bases from J, leaving 9 bases between. Germline V gene data show CDR1 as MNHEY and CDR2 as SVGAGI. The CDR3 is made up of 13 amino acids. CDR3 sequence reads: CASSSSAHNEQFF. CDR3 nucleotide sequence: TGTGCCAGCAGTTCCTCGGCCCACAATGAGCAGTTCTTC.

The chain is built from TRBV6-5 and TRBJ1-2; 9 positions agree with TRBD1. V was pared by 5 bases and J by 4 bases, with 5 bases of the junction left unmatched. CDR3 length: 14 residues. The germline CDR1 and CDR2 sequences are MNHEY and SVGAGI. CDR3 DNA sequence: TGTGCCAGCAGTGGGACAGGGTCCGTCTATGGCTACACCTTC. This encodes CASSGTGSVYGYTF.

The sample holds a few counts of this clone. The chain is built from TRBV28 and TRBJ2-7; TRBD1 is a possible D gene (5 bases). The V gene's germline CDR1 is MDHEN and CDR2 SYDVKM. The CDR3 has 13 amino acids. The germline V and J ends were trimmed by 1 base and 5 bases, with 9 bases remaining between them. This CDR3 is CASSLSDRHEQYF. As DNA, the CDR3 is TGTGCCAGCAGTTTATCCGACAGACACGAGCAGTACTTC.

In nucleotides, the CDR3 is TGTGCCAGCTCACCCACAGGGGGGCACTACGAGCAGTACTTC. Translating it yields CASSPTGGHYEQYF. The chain uses TRBV18 and TRBJ2-7, with 8 bases matching TRBD1. With V trimmed by 3 bases and J by 3 bases, 4 bases remained unmatched. The CDR3 contains 14 residues. CDR1 KGHSH and CDR2 LQKENI come from the germline V gene.

This chain connects TRBV19 to TRBJ1-1; TRBD1 aligns across 11 bases. The junction had 6 bases not matched to a gene; V was cut back by 0 bases and J by 0 bases. This CDR3 contains 18 residues. CDR1 is LNHDA, CDR2 SQIVND, per germline (reference sequence). The CDR3 reads CASSIDSGTGGMNTEAFF. CDR3 nucleotide sequence: TGTGCCAGTAGTATAGATTCCGGGACAGGGGGAATGAACACTGAAGCTTTCTTT.

The table lists this clone with a few counts. V usage is TRBV29-1 and J usage is TRBJ1-5; D not resolved. V lost 4 bases and J lost 0, with 10 bases in between. Germline lookup yields CDR1 SQVTM and CDR2 ANQGSEA. This CDR3 spans 14 amino acids. In DNA form, the CDR3 reads TGCAGCGTTGTTCCGGGTAATAGCAATCAGCCCCAGCATTTT. Translation gives CSVVPGNSNQPQHF.

V is TRBV30 and J is TRBJ2-7, with 10 bases identical to TRBD2. The trim removed 1 base at V and 12 bases at J, leaving 12 bases unmatched. The length of the CDR3 is 14 residues. Germline V gene data show CDR1 as GTSNPN and CDR2 as SVGIG (reference sequence). The CDR3 DNA is TGTGCCTGGAGTGGACAACTAGCGGGGACTAGGTGGTACTTC. Encoded protein: CAWSGQLAGTRWYF.

The genes are TRBV4-1 and TRBJ1-4, with 8 bases identical to TRBD1. There are 17 residues in the CDR3. Germline trimming cut 3 bases from V and 4 bases from J; bases unmatched to any gene: 10. CDR1 is MGHRA, CDR2 YSYEKL, per germline. CDR3 protein: CASSHIPGTGFNEKLFF. DNA of the CDR3: TGCGCCAGCAGCCACATACCGGGGACAGGCTTTAATGAAAAACTGTTTTTT.

The chain joins TRBV4-1 to TRBJ2-7; 8 bases agree with TRBD2. The V gene end was trimmed by 1 base and the J gene end by 3 bases; junction bases not matched to a gene: 14. This CDR3 has 18 amino acids. The germline V gene encodes CDR1 MGHRA and CDR2 YSYEKL. The CDR3 DNA reads as TGCGCCAGCAGCCAAGTGGGGAGTCCGGGACTAGATTTCTACGAGCAGTACTTC. Translating it yields CASSQVGSPGLDFYEQYF.

Turning to this clone: The identical CDR3 is also encoded by other nucleotide sequences in the sample. The chain employs TRBV27 and TRBJ2-3, with 11 bases fitting TRBD2. Germline V gene lookup returns CDR1 MNHEY and CDR2 SMNVEV (reference sequence). The length of the CDR3 is 16 residues. V was pared by 4 bases and J by 1 base, with 4 bases of the junction left unmatched. CDR3 nucleotides: TGTGCCAGCAGTTCCCTAGCGGGAGGAGGCACAGATACGCAGTATTTT. It is translated as CASSSLAGGGTDTQYF.

The chain couples TRBV29-1 to TRBJ2-3; D remains ambiguous. V was trimmed by 5 bases and J by 5 bases, leaving 8 bases between them. Looked up from germline, CDR1 is SQVTM and CDR2 is ANQGSEA. The CDR3 contains 11 residues. This CDR3 reads CSVLVRDTQYF. CDR3 bases: TGCAGCGTTCTAGTACGAGATACGCAGTATTTT.

The genes are TRBV28 and TRBJ2-2; D unclear. The V gene lost 3 bases and the J gene lost 4 bases, with 9 bases spanning the gap. The length of the CDR3 is 14 residues. CDR1 MDHEN and CDR2 SYDVKM come from the germline V gene. The CDR3 DNA follows: TGTGCCAGCAGTTTCGGGTCGAGCACCGGGGAGCTGTTTTTT. Translating gives CASSFGSSTGELFF. Full variable domain (remainder filled in from reference TRBV28 and TRBJ2-2): DVKVTQSSRYLVKRTGEKVFLECVQDMDHENMFWYRQDPGLGLRLIYFSYDVKMKEKGDIPEGYSVSREKKERFSLILESASTNQTSMYLCASSFGSSTGELFFGEGSRLTVL.

The chain combines TRBV5-8 with TRBJ2-2; TRBD2 agrees at 10 bases. CDR1 and CDR2 from the germline V gene are SGHTS and YDEGEE. The CDR3 sequence is 16 residues long. V lost 4 bases to trimming and J lost 5 bases; unmatched junction nucleotides: 8. The CDR3 region is CASSHISGGATGELFF. CDR3 DNA: TGTGCCAGCAGCCACATAAGCGGGGGGGCAACCGGGGAGCTGTTTTTT.

This sequence joins TRBV10-2 and TRBJ2-4, with D perhaps TRBD1 (5 bases). The CDR3 totals 15 residues. The ends were cut back, 3 bases at V and 0 bases at J, with 9 bases in the middle. Per germline, CDR1 WSHSY and CDR2 SAAADI. DNA for the CDR3: TGCGCCAGCAGTGAACAGGCGATAGCCAAAAACATTCAGTACTTC. Residues: CASSEQAIAKNIQYF.

The V and J genes are TRBV5-1 and TRBJ2-1; 9 bases match TRBD1. The CDR3 has 11 residues. The germline gives CDR1 SGHRS, CDR2 YFSETQ. The DNA for the CDR3 is TGCGCAACCGGACAGGGGTACGAGCAGTTCTTC. Residues: CATGQGYEQFF.

The rearrangement links TRBV2 to TRBJ2-7, with D possibly matching TRBD2 (6 bases). The CDR3 is 10 residues long. Germline-derived CDR1 and CDR2 are SNHLY and FYNNEI. Trimming shortened V by 8 bases and J by 6 bases, and 8 bases separated the two germline ends. The DNA for the CDR3 is TGTGCCAGCCGGGAGTTCGAGCAGTACTTC. Translated, it gives CASREFEQYF.

This chain connects TRBV19 to TRBJ1-1; TRBD1 agrees at 12 bases. The CDR3 loop spans 15 amino acids. J was trimmed by 7 bases and V by 6 bases; bases with no gene match: 9. Looked up from germline, CDR1 is LNHDA and CDR2 is SQIVND (reference sequence). CDR3 DNA sequence: TGTGCCAGTAGGGGACAGGGGGCGGCGAGGGGTGAAGCTTTCTTT. Encoded protein: CASRGQGAARGEAFF.

V usage is TRBV7-8 and J usage is TRBJ1-1; D remains unclear. The V end lost 5 bases, the J end lost 5 bases, and 15 bases lay between the germline ends. CDR3 length: 14 amino acids. The germline V gene has CDR1 SGHVS and CDR2 FQNEAQ. This CDR3 is CASSRSEERTEAFF. The CDR3 DNA is TGTGCCAGCAGCAGGAGTGAGGAACGGACTGAAGCTTTCTTT.

This clone occurred once. The chain couples TRBV18 to TRBJ2-7, with TRBD2 matching 9 bases. Trimming took 4 bases from V and 2 from J; bases not matched to a gene: 3. The V gene's germline CDR1 is KGHSH and CDR2 LQKENI. The CDR3 length is 14 residues. CDR3 nucleotides: TGTGCCAGCTCACAGGGCGGGGGGGCCTACGAGCAGTACTTC. It translates to CASSQGGGAYEQYF.

V gene TRBV6-1 combines with J gene TRBJ1-5; no definite D call. V was cut by 11 bases and J by 2 bases, with 13 bases left in between. This CDR3 region has 13 residues. Germline CDR1 reads MNHNS; CDR2 reads SASEGT. The CDR3 region has the DNA TGTGCCGTCCGCTCACGGGGCAATCAGCCCCAGCATTTT. It translates to CAVRSRGNQPQHF.